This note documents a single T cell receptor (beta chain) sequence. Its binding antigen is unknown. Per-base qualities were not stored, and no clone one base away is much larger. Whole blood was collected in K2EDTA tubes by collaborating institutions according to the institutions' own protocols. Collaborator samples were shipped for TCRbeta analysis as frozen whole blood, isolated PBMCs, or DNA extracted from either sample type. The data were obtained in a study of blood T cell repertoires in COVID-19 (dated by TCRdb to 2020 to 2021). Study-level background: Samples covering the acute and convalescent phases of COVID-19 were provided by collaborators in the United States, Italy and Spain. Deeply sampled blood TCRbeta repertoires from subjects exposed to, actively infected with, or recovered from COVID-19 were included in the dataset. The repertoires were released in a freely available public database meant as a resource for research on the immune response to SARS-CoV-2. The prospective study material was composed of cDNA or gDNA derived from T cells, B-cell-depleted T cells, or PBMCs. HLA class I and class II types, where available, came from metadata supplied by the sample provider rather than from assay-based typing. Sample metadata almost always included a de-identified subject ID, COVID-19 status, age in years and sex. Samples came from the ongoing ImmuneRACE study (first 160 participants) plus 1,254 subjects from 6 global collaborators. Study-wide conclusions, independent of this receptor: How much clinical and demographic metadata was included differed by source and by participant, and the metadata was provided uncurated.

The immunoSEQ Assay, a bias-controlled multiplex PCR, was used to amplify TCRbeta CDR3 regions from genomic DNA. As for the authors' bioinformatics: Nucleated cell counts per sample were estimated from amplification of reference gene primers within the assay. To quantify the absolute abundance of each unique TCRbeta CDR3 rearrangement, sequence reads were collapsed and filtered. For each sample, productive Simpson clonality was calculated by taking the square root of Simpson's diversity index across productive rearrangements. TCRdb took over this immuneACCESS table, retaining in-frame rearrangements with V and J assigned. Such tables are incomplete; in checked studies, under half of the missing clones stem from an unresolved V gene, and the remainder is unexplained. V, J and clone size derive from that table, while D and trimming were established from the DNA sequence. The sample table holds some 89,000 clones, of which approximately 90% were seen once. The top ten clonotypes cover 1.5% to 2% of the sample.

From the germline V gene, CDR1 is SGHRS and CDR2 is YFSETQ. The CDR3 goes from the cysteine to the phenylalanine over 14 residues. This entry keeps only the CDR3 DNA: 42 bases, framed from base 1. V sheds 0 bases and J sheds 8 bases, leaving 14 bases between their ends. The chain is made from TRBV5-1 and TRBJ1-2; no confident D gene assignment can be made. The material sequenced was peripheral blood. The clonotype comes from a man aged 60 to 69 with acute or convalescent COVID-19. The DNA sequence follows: TGCGCCAGCAGCTTGGGGCCAGGCGAGGGAGGCTACACCTTC. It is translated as CASSLGPGEGGYTF.